This T cell receptor beta chain was profiled in a study of blood T cell repertoires in COVID-19. About the research overall: Acute-phase and convalescent COVID-19 samples originated in the United States, Italy and Spain. The analysed material was cDNA or gDNA that came from T cells, B-cell-depleted T cells, or PBMCs.

Profiling relied on immunoSEQ multiplex PCR, and the TCRdb table lists in-frame clones only, not all of them. The sample includes 200,000 or so clones, approximately 86% of them seen just once. The CDR3 consists of 14 residues. The V and J ends lost 4 bases and 7 bases respectively, with 15 bases between them. Germline V gene sequence: CDR1 SGHRS, CDR2 YFSETQ. Categorization into cohorts depended on clinical history that participants reported. This receptor was taken from a woman in her thirties or forties with acute COVID-19. The chain uses TRBV5-1 and TRBJ2-1; D possibly corresponds to TRBD2 (7 bases). The sequenced sample consisted of PBMCs or T cells enriched from blood (not recorded which). DNA of the CDR3: TGCGCCAGCAGCGGGGAGGGGGTCGGGAATGAGCAGTTCTTC. Encoded protein: CASSGEGVGNEQFF.